A single sample is the source of the 6 T cell receptor beta chains below, sequenced in a study of cytomegalovirus exposure and HLA in healthy donors. With 60 Vbeta and 13 Jbeta primers, the PCR was carried out. Sequencing was performed with immunoSEQ multiplex PCR; in TCRdb, only in-frame clones are kept and a portion is missing. Its clone listing holds some 150,000 clones. Sample: PBMCs. Receptors were obtained from a young woman in good health and CMV-seropositive.

The chain employs TRBV5-8 and TRBJ2-4; 7 bases are a match to TRBD2. V gave up 1 base and J gave up 9 bases; unmatched junction bases: 4. The CDR3 runs to 13 residues. Germline CDR1 SGHTS, CDR2 YDEGEE. CDR3 in amino acids: CASSLREASIQYF. The CDR3 DNA reads as TGTGCCAGCAGCTTGCGGGAGGCTAGCATTCAGTACTTC.

The chain combines TRBV2 with TRBJ2-3; 7 bases are a match to TRBD2. Trimming at V came to 6 bases and at J to 3 bases, leaving 12 bases not matched to a gene. This CDR3 is built from 16 residues. Germline loops: CDR1 SNHLY, CDR2 FYNNEI. The CDR3 here is CASRLFQAGKTDTQYF. The DNA of the CDR3 is TGTGCCAGCAGGCTCTTTCAAGCGGGGAAAACAGATACGCAGTATTTT.

This rearrangement joins TRBV27 to TRBJ2-1, with a tentative D call TRBD1 (8 bases). V gave up 5 bases and J gave up 12 bases, with 29 bases separating them. The CDR3 is 17 amino acids. Germline V gives CDR1 MNHEY, CDR2 SMNVEV (reference sequence). CDR3 coding DNA: TGTGCCAGCAGTCGGACAGGGACTACAAACCCTTTGTCCGGGCAGTTCTTC. It yields the protein CASSRTGTTNPLSGQFF.

The chain recombines TRBV4-1 with TRBJ2-3, with no clear D. The V end was cut by 0 bases, the J end by 2 bases, with 12 bases between. The CDR3 is 16 residues long. Per germline, CDR1 MGHRA and CDR2 YSYEKL. CDR3 nucleotides: TGCGCCAGCAGCCAAGAGGCTAGTCGGTCCACAGATACGCAGTATTTT. Residues: CASSQEASRSTDTQYF.

This chain uses TRBV5-4 with TRBJ1-4; no firm D call. Trimming pared 7 bases from V and 4 bases from J, leaving 8 bases between. Germline lookup yields CDR1 SGHNT and CDR2 YYREEE (reference sequence). The CDR3 is 12 residues long. The CDR3 sequence is CASGRDNEKLFF. In DNA, the CDR3 is TGTGCCAGCGGGAGGGATAATGAAAAACTGTTTTTT.

The chain couples TRBV11-1 to TRBJ1-1; D remains unclear. CDR3 length: 13 amino acids. The V end was cut by 4 bases, the J end by 8 bases, with 14 bases between. The germline CDR1 and CDR2 sequences are SGHAT and FQDESV (reference sequence). CDR3 sequence: CASSSSRGGEAFF. CDR3 DNA: TGTGCCAGCAGCTCGTCTCGCGGAGGGGAAGCTTTCTTT.